The 10 T cell receptor beta chains given below trace back to one sample, sequenced in a study of T-cell reconstitution after alpha-beta-depleted transplantation in children. A library of TCRbeta sequences, prepared with unique molecular identifiers, was generated. TCRdb re-called the PCR reads through MiXCR, storing one row per CDR3 protein. The data contain under 750,000 distinct CDR3 sequences, about 21% of them singletons. This specimen consisted of PBMCs, mostly from graft donor cells, obtained 360 days after TCRalphabeta/CD19-depleted stem cell transplant. These receptors originate from a boy in the first two years of life who had a stem cell transplant for acute myeloid leukemia, so the T cells may come from the graft donor.

The V gene is TRBV10-3, the J gene TRBJ1-1, with D unclear. Germline loops: CDR1 ENHRY, CDR2 SYGVKD. The CDR3 has 14 residues. V lost 2 bases and J lost 7, with 14 bases in between. This CDR3 reads CAISEAWRTDEAFF. CDR3 bases: TGTGCCATCAGTGAGGCATGGCGTACGGATGAAGCTTTCTTT.

This clonotype was observed many times. A read error may produce the germline difference seen at one junction end. The V and J genes are TRBV6-6 and TRBJ1-4; D is uncertain. The CDR3 runs 12 residues. Looked up from germline, CDR1 is MNHNY and CDR2 is SVGAGI (reference sequence). CDR3 sequence reads: CASSRPKEKLFF. As DNA, the CDR3 is TGTGCCAGCAGTCGCCCTAAAGAAAAACTGTTTTTT.

This clonotype was seen many times. The chain recombines TRBV5-6 with TRBJ1-3; D ambiguous. The germline gives CDR1 SGHDT, CDR2 YYEEEE. The CDR3 sequence is 15 residues long. Trimming left V 4 bases short and J 0 bases short, with 11 bases between. CDR3 sequence reads: CASSPSRTSGNTIYF. For the CDR3, the DNA is TGTGCCAGCAGCCCCTCCAGGACCTCTGGAAACACCATATATTTT. The variable domain in full, completed from reference TRBV5-6 and TRBJ1-3, reads DAGVTQSPTHLIKTRGQQVTLRCSPKSGHDTVSWYQQALGQGPQFIFQYYEEEERQRGNFPDRFSGHQFPNYSSELNVNALLLGDSALYLCASSPSRTSGNTIYFGEGSWLTVV.

This clonotype showed up many times. The genes are TRBV12-3 or TRBV12-4 and TRBJ2-7; 7 bases line up with TRBD1. The CDR3 consists of 14 residues. Trimming at V came to 2 bases and at J to 5 bases, leaving 6 bases not matched to a gene. In DNA form, the CDR3 reads TGTGCCAGCAGTTTATCGGGGACAGCTAACGAGCAGTACTTC. Its translation is CASSLSGTANEQYF.

This clonotype turned up a few times. This chain joins TRBV12-3 or TRBV12-4 and TRBJ1-6; D not certain. The CDR3 length is 12 residues. V lost 7 bases to trimming and J lost 10 bases, with 11 bases between them. This CDR3 is CASNEGWSPLHF. CDR3 nucleotide sequence: TGTGCCAGCAATGAAGGGTGGTCACCCCTCCACTTT.

The genes are TRBV18 and TRBJ2-5, with D possibly being TRBD1 (6 bases). The V and J ends lost 3 bases and 2 bases respectively, with 16 bases between them. Germline CDR1 and CDR2: KGHSH and LQKENI. The CDR3 loop spans 16 amino acids. The CDR3 nucleotides are TGTGCCAGCTCACCGGACAGAGTTAGGACTCAAGAGACCCAGTACTTC. This codes for CASSPDRVRTQETQYF.

Only a few counts were recorded for this clonotype. V and J are TRBV5-1 and TRBJ1-6; TRBD1 matches 7 bases. CDR1 and CDR2 (germline): SGHRS, YFSETQ. CDR3 length: 14 residues. Trimming removed 6 bases from V and 7 bases from J; junction bases left unmatched: 7. CDR3 bases: TGCGCCAGCACCCGGGACAGCAGGAATTCACCCCTCCACTTT. It encodes CASTRDSRNSPLHF.

Only a few counts were recorded for this clonotype. V usage is TRBV20-1 and J usage is TRBJ2-5; the match to TRBD1 covers 8 bases. Germline CDR1 and CDR2: DFQATT and SNEGSKA (reference sequence). The length of the CDR3 is 13 residues. The trim removed 6 bases at V and 4 bases at J, leaving 7 bases unmatched. The CDR3, as DNA: TGCAGTGCCAATCACAGGGGGGCAGAGACCCAGTACTTC. It is translated as CSANHRGAETQYF.

The V call is TRBV10-3, the J call TRBJ1-1; D gene ambiguous. Trimming cost V 4 bases and J 7 bases, with 13 bases left between them. Germline V gene sequence: CDR1 ENHRY, CDR2 SYGVKD. The length of the CDR3 is 13 residues. The DNA for the CDR3 is TGTGCCATCAGTGTCCGAGGAGGCGGTGAAGCTTTCTTT. Its protein product is CAISVRGGGEAFF.

The chain joins TRBV7-2 to TRBJ2-1; maybe TRBD2 (5 bases). In germline, CDR1 is SGHTA, CDR2 FQGNSA. V dropped 5 bases and J dropped 7 bases, with 21 bases sitting between them. The CDR3 has 16 residues. The CDR3 bases are TGTGCCAGCAGCATCCCCAGAAGCGGTACGAGGAATGAGCAGTTCTTC. This codes for CASSIPRSGTRNEQFF.